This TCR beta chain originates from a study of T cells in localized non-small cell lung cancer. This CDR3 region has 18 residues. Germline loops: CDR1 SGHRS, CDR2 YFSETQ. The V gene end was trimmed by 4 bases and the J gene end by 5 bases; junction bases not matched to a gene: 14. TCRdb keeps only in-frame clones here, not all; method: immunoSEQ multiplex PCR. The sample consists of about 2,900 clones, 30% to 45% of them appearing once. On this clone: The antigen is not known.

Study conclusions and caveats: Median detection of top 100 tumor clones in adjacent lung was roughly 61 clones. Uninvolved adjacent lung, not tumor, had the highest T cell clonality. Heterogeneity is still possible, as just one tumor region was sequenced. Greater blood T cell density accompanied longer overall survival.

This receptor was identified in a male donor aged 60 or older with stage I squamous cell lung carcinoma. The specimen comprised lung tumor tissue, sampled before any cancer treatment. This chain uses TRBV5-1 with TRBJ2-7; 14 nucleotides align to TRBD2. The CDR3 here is CASSPTPGTSGRGHEQYF. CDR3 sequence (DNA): TGCGCCAGCAGCCCGACCCCCGGGACTAGCGGGAGAGGCCACGAGCAGTACTTC.